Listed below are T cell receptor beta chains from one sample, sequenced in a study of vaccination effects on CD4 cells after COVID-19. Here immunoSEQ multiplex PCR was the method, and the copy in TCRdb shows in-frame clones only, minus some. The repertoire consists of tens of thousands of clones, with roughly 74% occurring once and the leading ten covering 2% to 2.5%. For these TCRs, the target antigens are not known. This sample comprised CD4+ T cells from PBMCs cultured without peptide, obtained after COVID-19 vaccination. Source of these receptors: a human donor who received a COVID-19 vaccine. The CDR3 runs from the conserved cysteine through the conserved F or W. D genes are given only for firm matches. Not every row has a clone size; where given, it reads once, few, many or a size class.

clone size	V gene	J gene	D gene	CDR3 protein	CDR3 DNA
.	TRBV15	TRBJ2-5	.	CATSRGLAEETQYF	TGTGCCACCAGCAGAGGCTTAGCAGAAGAGACCCAGTACTTC
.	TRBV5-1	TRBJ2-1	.	CASSLTSGVSGEQFF	TGCGCCAGCAGCTTGACGTCAGGGGTAAGTGGTGAGCAGTTCTTC
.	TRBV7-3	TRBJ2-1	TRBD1	CASSWGQGANEQFF	TGTGCCAGCAGCTGGGGACAGGGTGCGAATGAGCAGTTCTTC
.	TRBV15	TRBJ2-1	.	CATSRDLTPDEQFF	TGTGCCACCAGCAGAGATCTAACTCCGGATGAGCAGTTCTTC
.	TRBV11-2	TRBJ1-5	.	CASNEKGSRDQPQHF	TGTGCCAGCAATGAGAAGGGGTCGCGCGACCAGCCCCAGCATTTT
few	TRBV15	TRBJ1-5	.	CATSNGVHYDQPQHF	TGTGCCACGTCGAATGGGGTTCATTACGATCAGCCCCAGCATTTT
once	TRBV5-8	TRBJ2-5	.	CASSRRYQETQYF	TGTGCCAGCAGCCGCAGGTACCAAGAGACCCAGTACTTC
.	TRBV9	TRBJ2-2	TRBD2	CASSAGGLAGTGELFF	TGTGCCAGCAGCGCAGGTGGACTAGCCGGCACCGGGGAGCTGTTTTTT
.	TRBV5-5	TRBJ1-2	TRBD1	CASSYATGVDGYTF	TGTGCCAGCAGCTATGCGACAGGGGTGGATGGCTACACCTTC
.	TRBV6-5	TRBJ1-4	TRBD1	CASSYQGVYEKLFF	TGTGCCAGCAGTTATCAGGGGGTATATGAAAAACTGTTTTTT
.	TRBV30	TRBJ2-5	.	CAWSSLGGRRETQYF	TGTGCCTGGAGTTCACTCGGGGGGCGCCGGGAGACCCAGTACTTC
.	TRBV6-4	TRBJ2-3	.	CASSDGIAAGTDTQYF	TGTGCCAGCAGTGACGGGATAGCGGCGGGCACAGATACGCAGTATTTT
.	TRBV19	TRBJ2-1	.	CASSTVSSYNEQFF	TGTGCCAGTAGTACGGTCTCTTCCTACAATGAGCAGTTCTTC